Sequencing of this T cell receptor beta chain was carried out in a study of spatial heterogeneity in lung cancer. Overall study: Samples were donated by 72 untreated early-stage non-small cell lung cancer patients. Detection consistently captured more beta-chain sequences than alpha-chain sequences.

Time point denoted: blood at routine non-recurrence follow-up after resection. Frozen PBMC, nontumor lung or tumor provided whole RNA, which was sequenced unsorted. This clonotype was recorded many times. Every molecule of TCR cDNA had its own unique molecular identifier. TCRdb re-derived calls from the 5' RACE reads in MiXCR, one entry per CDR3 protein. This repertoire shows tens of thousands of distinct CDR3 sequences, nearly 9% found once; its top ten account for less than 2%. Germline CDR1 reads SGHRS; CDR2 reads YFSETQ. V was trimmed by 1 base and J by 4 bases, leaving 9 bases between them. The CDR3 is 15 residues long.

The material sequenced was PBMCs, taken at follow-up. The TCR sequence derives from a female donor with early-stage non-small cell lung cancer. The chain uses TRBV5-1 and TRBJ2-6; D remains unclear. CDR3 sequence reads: CASSLRSSGANVLTF. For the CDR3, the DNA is TGCGCCAGCAGCTTGCGCAGCTCCGGGGCCAACGTCCTGACTTTC.